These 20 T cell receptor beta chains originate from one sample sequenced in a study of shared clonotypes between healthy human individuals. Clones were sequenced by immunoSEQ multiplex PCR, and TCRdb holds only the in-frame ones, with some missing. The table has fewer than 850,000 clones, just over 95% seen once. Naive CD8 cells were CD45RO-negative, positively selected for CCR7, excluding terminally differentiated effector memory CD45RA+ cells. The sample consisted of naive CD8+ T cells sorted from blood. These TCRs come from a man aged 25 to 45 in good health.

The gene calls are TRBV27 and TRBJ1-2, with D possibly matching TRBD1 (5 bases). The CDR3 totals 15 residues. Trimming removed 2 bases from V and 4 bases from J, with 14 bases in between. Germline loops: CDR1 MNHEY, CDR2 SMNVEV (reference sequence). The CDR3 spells CASSLGGGTGYGYTF. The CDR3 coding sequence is TGTGCCAGCAGTTTAGGGGGGGGGACGGGCTATGGCTACACCTTC.

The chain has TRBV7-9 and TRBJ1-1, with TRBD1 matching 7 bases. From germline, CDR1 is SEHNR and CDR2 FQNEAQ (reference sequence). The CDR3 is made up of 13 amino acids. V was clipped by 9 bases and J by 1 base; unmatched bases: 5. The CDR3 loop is CASQGVSNTEAFF. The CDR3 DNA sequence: TGTGCCAGTCAGGGGGTCTCGAACACTGAAGCTTTCTTT.

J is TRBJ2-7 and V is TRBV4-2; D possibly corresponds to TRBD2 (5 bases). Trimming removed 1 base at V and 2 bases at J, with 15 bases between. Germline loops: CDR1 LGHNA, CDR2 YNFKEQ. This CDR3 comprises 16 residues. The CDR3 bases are TGTGCCAGCAGCCAAGGTGTGACGGGGATCCCCTACGAGCAGTACTTC. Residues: CASSQGVTGIPYEQYF.

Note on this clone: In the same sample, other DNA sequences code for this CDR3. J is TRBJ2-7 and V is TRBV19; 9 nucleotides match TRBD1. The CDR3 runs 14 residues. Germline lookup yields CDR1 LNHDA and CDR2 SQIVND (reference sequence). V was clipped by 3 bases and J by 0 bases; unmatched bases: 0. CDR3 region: CASSMTGGSYEQYF. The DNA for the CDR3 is TGTGCCAGTAGTATGACAGGGGGCTCCTACGAGCAGTACTTC. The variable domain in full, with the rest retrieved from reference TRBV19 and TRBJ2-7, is DGGITQSPKYLFRKEGQNVTLSCEQNLNHDAMYWYRQDPGQGLRLIYYSQIVNDFQKGDIAEGYSVSREKKESFPLTVTSAQKNPTAFYLCASSMTGGSYEQYFGPGTRLTVT.

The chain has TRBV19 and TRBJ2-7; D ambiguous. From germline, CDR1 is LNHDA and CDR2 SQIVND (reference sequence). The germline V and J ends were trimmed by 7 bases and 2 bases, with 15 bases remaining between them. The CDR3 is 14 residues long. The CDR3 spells CASNPGPLTYEQYF. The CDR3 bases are TGTGCCAGTAATCCGGGCCCCTTGACCTACGAGCAGTACTTC.

The DNA for the CDR3 is TGCGCCAGCAGCTTGGCGGAGAACGGTCCCTACGAGCAGTACTTC. As protein: CASSLAENGPYEQYF. The chain carries TRBV5-1 and TRBJ2-7; D remains ambiguous. Trimming stripped 0 bases from V and 2 bases from J, with 12 bases between. Germline V gives CDR1 SGHRS, CDR2 YFSETQ. This CDR3 is built from 15 residues.

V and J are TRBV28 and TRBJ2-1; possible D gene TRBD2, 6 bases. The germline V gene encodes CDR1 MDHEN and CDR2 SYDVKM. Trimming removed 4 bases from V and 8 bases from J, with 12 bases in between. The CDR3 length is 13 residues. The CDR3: CASSSVSSDEQFF. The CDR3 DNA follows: TGTGCCAGCAGTTCCGTCTCTAGCGATGAGCAGTTCTTC. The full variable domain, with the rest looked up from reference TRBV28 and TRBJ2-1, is DVKVTQSSRYLVKRTGEKVFLECVQDMDHENMFWYRQDPGLGLRLIYFSYDVKMKEKGDIPEGYSVSREKKERFSLILESASTNQTSMYLCASSSVSSDEQFFGPGTRLTVL.

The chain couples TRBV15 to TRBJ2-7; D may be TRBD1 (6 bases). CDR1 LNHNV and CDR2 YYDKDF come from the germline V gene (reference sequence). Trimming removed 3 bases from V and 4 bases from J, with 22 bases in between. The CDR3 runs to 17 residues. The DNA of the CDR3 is TGTGCCACCAGCAGTACGACCCCGGGACACCGGAGATACGAGCAGTACTTC. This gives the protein CATSSTTPGHRRYEQYF.

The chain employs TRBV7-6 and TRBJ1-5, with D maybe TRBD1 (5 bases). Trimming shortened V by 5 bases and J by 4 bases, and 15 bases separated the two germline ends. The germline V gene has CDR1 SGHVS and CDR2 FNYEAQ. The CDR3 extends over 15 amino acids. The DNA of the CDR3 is TGTGCCAGCAGCCCGGAGGGCGGGGCAAATCAGCCCCAGCATTTT. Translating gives CASSPEGGANQPQHF.

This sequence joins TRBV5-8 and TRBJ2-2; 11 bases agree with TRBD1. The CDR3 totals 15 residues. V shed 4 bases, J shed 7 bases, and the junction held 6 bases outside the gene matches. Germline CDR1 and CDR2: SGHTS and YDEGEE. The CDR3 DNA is TGTGCCAGCAGCAGAGGACAGGGGGCAGTCGGGGAGCTGTTTTTT. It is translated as CASSRGQGAVGELFF.

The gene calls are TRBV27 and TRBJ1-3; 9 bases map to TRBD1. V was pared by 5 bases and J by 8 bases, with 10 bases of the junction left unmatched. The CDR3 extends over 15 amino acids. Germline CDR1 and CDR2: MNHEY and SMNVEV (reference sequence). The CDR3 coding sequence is TGTGCCAGCAGTCCCCTGGGGACAGGGAGAGACACCATATATTTT. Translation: CASSPLGTGRDTIYF.

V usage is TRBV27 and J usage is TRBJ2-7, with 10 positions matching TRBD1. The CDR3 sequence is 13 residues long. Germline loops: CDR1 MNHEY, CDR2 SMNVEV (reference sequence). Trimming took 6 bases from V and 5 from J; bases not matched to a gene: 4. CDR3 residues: CASSRTGGNEQYF. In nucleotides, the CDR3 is TGTGCCAGCAGCCGGACAGGGGGTAACGAGCAGTACTTC.

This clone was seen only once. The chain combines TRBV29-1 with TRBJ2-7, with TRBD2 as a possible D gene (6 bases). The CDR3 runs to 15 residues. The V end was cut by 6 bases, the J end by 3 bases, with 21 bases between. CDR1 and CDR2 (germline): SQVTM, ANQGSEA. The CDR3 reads CSVESGNTSIYEQYF. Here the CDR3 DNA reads TGCAGCGTCGAATCAGGGAACACTAGCATCTACGAGCAGTACTTC.

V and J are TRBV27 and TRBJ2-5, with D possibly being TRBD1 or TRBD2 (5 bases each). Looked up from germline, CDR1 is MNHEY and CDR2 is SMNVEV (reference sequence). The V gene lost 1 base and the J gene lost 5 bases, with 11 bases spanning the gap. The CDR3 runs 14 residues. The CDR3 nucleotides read TGTGCCAGCAGTTTATTGGGGGAAATTGAGACCCAGTACTTC. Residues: CASSLLGEIETQYF.

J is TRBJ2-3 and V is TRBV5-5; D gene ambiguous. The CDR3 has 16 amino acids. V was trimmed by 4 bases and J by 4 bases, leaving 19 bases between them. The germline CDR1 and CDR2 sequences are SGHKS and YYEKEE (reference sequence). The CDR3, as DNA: TGTGCCAGCAGCCAGTGGTTCAGGAGCGCAGCAGATACGCAGTATTTT. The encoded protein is CASSQWFRSAADTQYF. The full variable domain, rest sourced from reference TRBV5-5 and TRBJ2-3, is DAGVTQSPTHLIKTRGQQVTLRCSPISGHKSVSWYQQVLGQGPQFIFQYYEKEERGRGNFPDRFSARQFPNYSSELNVNALLLGDSALYLCASSQWFRSAADTQYFGPGTRLTVL.

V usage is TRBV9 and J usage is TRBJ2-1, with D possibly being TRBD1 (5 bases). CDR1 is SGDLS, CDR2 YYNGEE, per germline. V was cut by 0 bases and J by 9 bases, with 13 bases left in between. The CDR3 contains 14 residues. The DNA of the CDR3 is TGTGCCAGCAGCGTAGTGGGTCTTAGGGGTGAGCAGTTCTTC. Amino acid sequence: CASSVVGLRGEQFF.

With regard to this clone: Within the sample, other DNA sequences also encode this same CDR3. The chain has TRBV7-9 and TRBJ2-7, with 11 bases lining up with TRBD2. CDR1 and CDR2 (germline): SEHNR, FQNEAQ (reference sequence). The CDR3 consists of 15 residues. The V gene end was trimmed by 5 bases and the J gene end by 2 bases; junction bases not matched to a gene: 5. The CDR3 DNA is TGTGCCAGCAGCCTCGGGACTAGCGGAACCTACGAGCAGTACTTC. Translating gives CASSLGTSGTYEQYF.

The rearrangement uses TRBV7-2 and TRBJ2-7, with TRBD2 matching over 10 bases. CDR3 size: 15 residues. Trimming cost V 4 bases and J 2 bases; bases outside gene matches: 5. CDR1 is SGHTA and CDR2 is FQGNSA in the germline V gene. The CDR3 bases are TGTGCCAGCAGCTCTCTAGCGGGGGAGCCCTACGAGCAGTACTTC. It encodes CASSSLAGEPYEQYF.

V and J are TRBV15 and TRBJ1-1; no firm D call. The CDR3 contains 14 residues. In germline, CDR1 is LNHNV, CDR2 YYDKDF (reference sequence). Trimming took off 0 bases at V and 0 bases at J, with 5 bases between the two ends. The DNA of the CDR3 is TGTGCCACCAGCAGAGATAGAATGAACACTGAAGCTTTCTTT. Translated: CATSRDRMNTEAFF.

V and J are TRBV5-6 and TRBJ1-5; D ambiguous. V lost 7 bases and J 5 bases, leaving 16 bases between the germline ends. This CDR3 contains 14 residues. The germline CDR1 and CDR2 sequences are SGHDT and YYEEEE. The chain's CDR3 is CASRPWGGDQPQHF. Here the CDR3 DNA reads TGTGCCAGCCGCCCTTGGGGTGGCGATCAGCCCCAGCATTTT.